Listed below are T cell receptor beta chains from one sample, sequenced in a study of blood T cell repertoires in COVID-19. Sequenced by immunoSEQ multiplex PCR; TCRdb stores in-frame clones only, minus some. Among approximately 12,000 clones listed, around 71% were seen once. Sequenced material: peripheral blood. The receptors come from a man between 60 and 75 years old with COVID-19, enrolled during active disease. CDR3s include the opening cysteine and the closing phenylalanine or tryptophan. D genes are given only for firm matches. A clone size is listed for some rows: how often the clone was seen (once, few, many), or a class if it is expanded.

TRBD2,TRBV7-7,TRBJ2-1,NA,14,CASSLGTSGYEQFF,TGTGCTAGCAGCTTAGGGACTAGTGGGTATGAGCAGTTCTTC
NA,TRBV7-6,TRBJ1-1,NA,15,CASSLEQIMNTEAFF,TGTGCCAGCAGCTTAGAACAGATTATGAACACTGAAGCTTTCTTT
NA,TRBV5-1,TRBJ2-5,NA,14,CASSLGQLQETQYF,TGCGCCAGCAGCTTGGGACAGCTCCAAGAGACCCAGTACTTC
TRBD1,TRBV5-1,TRBJ1-2,NA,16,CASSPTGTGGAHGYTF,TGCGCCAGCAGCCCGACTGGGACAGGGGGCGCGCATGGCTACACCTTC
NA,TRBV25-1,TRBJ1-1,NA,15,CASSEWGRGDTEAFF,TGTGCCAGCAGTGAGTGGGGGCGCGGTGACACTGAAGCTTTCTTT
NA,TRBV29-1,TRBJ2-1,NA,17,CSVEEVGGASSGNEQFF,TGCAGCGTTGAAGAGGTGGGGGGGGCCAGTTCGGGAAATGAGCAGTTCTTC
TRBD1,TRBV7-3,TRBJ2-5,NA,16,CASSQSRTGSQETQYF,TGTGCCAGCAGCCAGTCCAGGACAGGTTCTCAAGAGACCCAGTACTTC
NA,TRBV4-1,TRBJ2-6,NA,19,CASSHYAGRGASGANVLTF,TGCGCCAGCAGCCATTACGCGGGCAGGGGAGCCTCTGGGGCCAACGTCCTGACTTTC
NA,TRBV3-1/TRBV3-2,TRBJ2-5,NA,16,CASSQVRVGSRETQYF,TGTGCCAGCAGCCAAGTCAGGGTGGGATCCCGGGAGACCCAGTACTTC
NA,TRBV14,TRBJ1-2,NA,16,CASSRYRDYTNYGYTF,TGTGCCAGCAGCCGATACAGGGATTATACCAACTATGGCTACACCTTC
TRBD2,TRBV30,TRBJ2-2,NA,19,CAWIHPGLAGGPYTGELFF,TGTGCCTGGATCCATCCGGGACTAGCGGGAGGGCCGTACACCGGGGAGCTGTTTTTT
TRBD2,TRBV5-1,TRBJ2-1,NA,16,CASSLDGTSGRDEQFF,TGCGCCAGCAGCTTGGATGGGACTAGCGGTAGGGATGAGCAGTTCTTC
TRBD1,TRBV7-8,TRBJ1-4,few,15,CASSLVGGEGEKLFF,TGTGCCAGCAGCCTCGTAGGGGGCGAGGGGGAAAAACTGTTTTTT
NA,TRBV15,TRBJ1-5,NA,13,CATSSNRAQPQHF,TGTGCCACCAGCAGTAACAGGGCTCAGCCCCAGCATTTT
TRBD2,TRBV6-6,TRBJ2-2,NA,16,CASSKTSGRNTGELFF,TGTGCCAGCAGCAAAACTAGCGGGAGGAACACCGGGGAGCTGTTTTTT
NA,TRBV20-1,TRBJ2-1,NA,10,CSASGMEQFF,TGCAGTGCTTCAGGGATGGAGCAGTTCTTC
NA,TRBV27,TRBJ2-1,NA,10,CASGPGEQFF,TGTGCCAGCGGCCCAGGGGAGCAGTTCTTC
NA,TRBV12-2,TRBJ2-2,NA,17,CASRPGTSGPNTGELFF,TGTGCAAGTCGCCCCGGGACTAGCGGACCCAACACCGGGGAGCTGTTTTTT
NA,TRBV6-1,TRBJ2-7,NA,14,CASSEMVGRYEQYF,TGTGCCAGCAGTGAAATGGTGGGGCGCTACGAGCAGTACTTC
NA,TRBV10-3,TRBJ2-5,NA,15,CAISDSGARRETQYF,TGTGCCATCAGTGACTCAGGGGCTCGACGCGAGACCCAGTACTTC
NA,TRBV7-2,TRBJ2-2,medium-sized,14,CASSLGLFTGELFF,TGTGCCAGCAGCCTTGGACTTTTCACCGGGGAGCTGTTTTTT
TRBD1,TRBV27,TRBJ1-1,NA,14,CASSPVGQGTEAFF,TGTGCCAGCAGTCCCGTCGGACAGGGCACTGAAGCTTTCTTT
TRBD1,TRBV30,TRBJ1-6,NA,16,CAWSVHTGGLNSPLHF,TGTGCCTGGAGTGTACACACAGGGGGCTTGAATTCACCCCTCCACTTT
NA,TRBV7-2,TRBJ1-1,NA,11,CASSFGGEAFF,TGTGCCAGCAGCTTTGGAGGTGAAGCTTTCTTT
NA,TRBV19,TRBJ1-5,few,16,CASSKVRLGGNQPQHF,TGTGCCAGTAGTAAGGTTCGCTTGGGCGGCAATCAGCCCCAGCATTTT
NA,TRBV5-4,TRBJ1-2,NA,16,CASSPGHPKANYGYTF,TGTGCCAGCAGCCCGGGACACCCGAAAGCTAACTATGGCTACACCTTC
NA,TRBV7-9,TRBJ2-5,NA,14,CASSFLQDQETQYF,TGTGCCAGCAGCTTCCTCCAGGACCAAGAGACCCAGTACTTC
NA,TRBV10-3,TRBJ1-2,NA,12,CAISGGAYGYTF,TGTGCCATCTCGGGGGGCGCATATGGCTACACCTTC
TRBD1,TRBV9,TRBJ1-6,NA,17,CASSAGTGNSYNSPLHF,TGTGCCAGCAGCGCCGGGACAGGGAATTCCTATAATTCACCCCTCCACTTT
TRBD1,TRBV29-1,TRBJ1-1,NA,13,CSVKDRANTEAFF,TGCAGCGTTAAGGACAGGGCGAACACTGAAGCTTTCTTT
TRBD1,TRBV4-2,TRBJ2-5,NA,17,CASSPRVGQINQETQYF,TGTGCCAGCAGCCCCCGGGTGGGACAGATAAACCAAGAGACCCAGTACTTC
NA,TRBV4-1,TRBJ2-7,NA,16,CASSQDQGSGGYEQYF,TGCGCCAGCAGCCAAGACCAGGGGTCGGGTGGCTACGAGCAGTACTTC
NA,TRBV11-2,TRBJ2-2,NA,19,CASSLKVRGYRPNTGELFF,TGTGCCAGCAGCTTAAAGGTCCGGGGGTATCGGCCCAACACCGGGGAGCTGTTTTTT
TRBD1,TRBV7-8,TRBJ2-1,NA,18,CASSQNPSGTGPNNEQFF,TGTGCCAGCAGCCAAAATCCCTCCGGGACAGGGCCTAACAATGAGCAGTTCTTC
NA,TRBV6-1,TRBJ2-1,NA,14,CASSELHRESEQFF,TGTGCCAGCAGTGAATTGCACAGGGAAAGTGAGCAGTTCTTC
NA,TRBV14,TRBJ2-3,NA,15,CASSHSRDLRGTQYF,TGTGCCAGCAGCCACAGCCGGGACTTGAGGGGCACGCAGTATTTT
TRBD1,TRBV15,TRBJ1-4,NA,15,CATSRQGASNEKLFF,TGTGCCACCAGCAGACAGGGGGCTTCGAATGAAAAACTGTTTTTT
NA,TRBV5-6,TRBJ1-4,NA,15,CASSPYRATNEKLFF,TGTGCCAGCAGCCCCTACAGAGCAACTAATGAAAAACTGTTTTTT
TRBD1,TRBV5-1,TRBJ2-2,few,15,CASSPAGGGTGELFF,TGCGCCAGCAGCCCGGCAGGGGGCGGTACCGGGGAGCTGTTTTTT
NA,TRBV5-1,TRBJ2-1,NA,13,CASSLVLNNEQFF,TGCGCCAGCAGCTTGGTTCTTAACAATGAGCAGTTCTTC
TRBD1,TRBV7-6,TRBJ2-3,NA,15,CASSSIQGKADTQYF,TGTGCCAGCAGCTCCATACAGGGGAAAGCAGATACGCAGTATTTT
NA,TRBV6-1,TRBJ1-5,NA,14,CASSDPGMNQPQHF,TGTGCCAGCAGTGACCCGGGTATGAATCAGCCCCAGCATTTT
NA,TRBV27,TRBJ1-2,NA,15,CASSLRGGHLYGYTF,TGTGCCAGCAGTTTGCGTGGAGGGCATCTCTATGGCTACACCTTC
NA,TRBV12-5,TRBJ1-4,NA,15,CASVGAAATNEKLFF,TGTGCTAGTGTGGGTGCGGCTGCAACTAATGAAAAACTGTTTTTT
NA,TRBV6-2/TRBV6-3,TRBJ2-3,NA,13,CASSFSSTDTQYF,TGTGCCAGCAGTTTCTCAAGCACGGATACGCAGTATTTT
NA,TRBV7-8,TRBJ1-5,NA,17,CASSSTRYGQPNQPQHF,TGTGCCAGCAGCTCGACGCGTTATGGACAACCCAATCAGCCCCAGCATTTT
NA,TRBV12-3/TRBV12-4,TRBJ1-2,NA,12,CASSLPPYGYTF,TGTGCCAGCAGCCTACCCCCCTATGGCTACACCTTC
TRBD1,TRBV9,TRBJ2-3,NA,16,CASSLQGQGATDTQYF,TGTGCCAGCAGCCTTCAAGGACAGGGGGCTACAGATACGCAGTATTTT
TRBD2,TRBV6-5,TRBJ2-2,NA,15,CASSYGRVGTGELFF,TGTGCCAGCAGTTACGGGAGGGTGGGGACCGGGGAGCTGTTTTTT
TRBD2,TRBV11-2,TRBJ2-1,few,19,CASSSPGLATISSYNEQFF,TGTGCCAGCAGCTCCCCGGGACTAGCGACTATTAGCTCCTACAATGAGCAGTTCTTC
TRBD2,TRBV7-2,TRBJ2-5,NA,18,CASSLRRLAGGLWETQYF,TGTGCCAGCAGCTTACGGCGGCTAGCGGGGGGCCTTTGGGAGACCCAGTACTTC
TRBD1,TRBV18,TRBJ1-4,NA,16,CASSPSDRRQGEKLFF,TGTGCCAGCTCACCATCCGACAGGCGACAGGGTGAAAAACTGTTTTTT